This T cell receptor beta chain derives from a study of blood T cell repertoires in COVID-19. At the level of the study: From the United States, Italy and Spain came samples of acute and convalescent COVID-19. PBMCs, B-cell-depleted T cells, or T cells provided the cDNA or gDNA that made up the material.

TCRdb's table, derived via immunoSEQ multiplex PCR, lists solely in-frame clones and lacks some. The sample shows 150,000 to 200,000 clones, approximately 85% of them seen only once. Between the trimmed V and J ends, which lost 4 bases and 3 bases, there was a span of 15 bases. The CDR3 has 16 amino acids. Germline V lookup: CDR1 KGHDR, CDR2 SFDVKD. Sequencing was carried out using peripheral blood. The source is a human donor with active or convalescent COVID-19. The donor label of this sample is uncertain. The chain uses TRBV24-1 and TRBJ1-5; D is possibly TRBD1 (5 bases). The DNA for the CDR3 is TGTGCCACCAGTGACGCCGGGGGACGTTTCAATCAGCCCCAGCATTTT. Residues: CATSDAGGRFNQPQHF.